The clone carrying this TCR beta chain was found many times. TCRdb independently ran MiXCR on the RACE reads; one entry per CDR3 protein. The sample comprises some 79,000 distinct CDR3 sequences, under 11% of which are singletons, and about 5% rests with the top ten. The record originates from a study of human T cells and chemical hapten exposure. Study-wide context: Alopecia areata, totalis and universalis patients, mostly female, were included.

The CDR3 runs to 13 residues. The V end was cut by 5 bases, the J end by 4 bases, with 12 bases between. The germline V gene encodes CDR1 PRHDT and CDR2 FYEKMQ (reference sequence). Time point described: patch test 2, 6 weeks after DPC sensitization. Documented treatment: therapeutic diphenylcyclopropenone sensitization with weekly scalp DPC. Sequenced material: whole blood, taken in connection with sensitization to the hapten diphenylcyclopropenone (DPC). V gene TRBV13 combines with J gene TRBJ2-7; D gene ambiguous. This TCR was recovered from a woman aged 50 to 65 with alopecia areata. Some clones in this sample may be carry-over from other donors' samples. This chain's CDR3 is CASSTTNAYEQYF. CDR3 in DNA: TGTGCCAGCAGCACCACGAACGCTTACGAGCAGTACTTC.